The text below deals with one TCR beta chain. The specificity of this receptor is unknown. Per-base qualities were not stored, and no clone one base away is much larger. Reading the label with the study, this specimen's treatment or condition is: oral pan-JAK inhibitor, 5-10 mg twice daily. Lesional scalp punch biopsies and peripheral blood were collected from alopecia areata patients. PBMCs were isolated by density centrifugation and stained for CD3, CD4 and CD8, and CD4+ and CD8+ T cells were sorted on a FACSAria. This entry comes from a study of CD8+ T cells in alopecia areata (dated by TCRdb to 2016 to 2019). For context, the study as a whole: Treated patients were enrolled in an open-label pilot trial of oral tofacitinib at 5 to 10 mg twice daily for moderate-to-severe alopecia areata. On the human side, TCRbeta sequencing was run on scalp tissue and on sorted CD4+ and CD8+ peripheral blood T cells from healthy controls and from alopecia areata patients with either patchy or totalis/universalis disease. The study used high-throughput TCRbeta sequencing to examine T cell clonal expansion in alopecia areata, in both the C3H/HeJ mouse model and human patients. Patients received tofacitinib for 6 to 18 months and were then followed off drug for 6 months to check for delayed response and recurrence. For the treated patients, the SALT score, which quantifies what percentage of scalp surface area is affected, served as the measure of disease severity. Scalp clonality was compared among normal scalp (n=4), patchy alopecia areata scalp (n=8), and alopecia totalis/universalis scalp (n=8). Patients on tofacitinib were biopsied at baseline and after 4 and 24 weeks of treatment, and several of the patients also had a later scalp biopsy. RNA came from the PAXgene miRNA kit for fixed scalp, the miRNeasy kit for PBMCs, and the RNeasy kit for mouse skin. immunoSEQ multiplex PCR using 35 Vbeta forward primers and 13 Jbeta reverse primers was used to amplify TCRbeta CDR3 regions. What the study reported, not specific to this receptor: Because the treated cohort was small and included a single nonresponder, larger studies are needed to assess links between baseline CD8+ expansion and response. Tofacitinib significantly decreased scalp clonality and the number of expanded CD8+ clones among the top 100 scalp clones. Shared TCR sequences between patients were less evident than in mice, which may be partly attributable to HLA diversity in the patient population. Resident alphabeta T cells in normal human skin are also sequenced, complicating scalp TCR repertoire analysis, unlike mouse skin dominated by gammadelta T cells. Compared with normal scalp, lesional scalp had higher clonality and more expanded CD8+ clones, particularly in alopecia totalis/universalis, a pattern that suggests antigenic drive. During tofacitinib treatment, many expanded lesional clones remained in scalp and blood, and this persistence may partly explain relapse after treatment is stopped.

Libraries were constructed by the immunoSEQ multiplex PCR assay. RNA was extracted from all samples and reverse transcribed into cDNA, which served as template for TCR sequencing. SuperScript III was used to make first-strand cDNA, primed with a 2:1 mix of oligo-dT and random hexamers. A synthetic immune receptor repertoire was used to assess amplification bias, and residual bias was removed computationally. Per the authors' processing: Raw reads were preprocessed for error removal, and CDR3 was defined according to IMGT conventions as running from the conserved cysteine to phenylalanine. To get clonality, Shannon entropy was normalized by log2 of the number of productive unique TCRs and the result was subtracted from 1. Whether each scalp clone was CD4 or CD8 was inferred by checking scalp TCRbeta sequences against the CD4 and CD8 repertoires from sorted blood. Drawn from immuneACCESS, this table holds only the in-frame rearrangements with V and J called that TCRdb kept. Clones are partly lost; checked studies trace under half to an unresolved V gene and leave the rest unexplained. That table furnishes V, J and clone size, whereas the DNA furnished D and trimming. For this sample there are 180,000 or so clones; approximately 50% appear just once. The ten largest clones represent over 9% of the sample.

The germline V and J ends show losses of 4 bases and 5 bases respectively, and no gene match explains 3 bases of the junction. CDR1 and CDR2 are drawn from the germline V gene: SGHAT, FQNNGV. The CDR3 starts with the cysteine, ends with the phenylalanine, and has 14 residues. Solely the CDR3 DNA is kept, with 42 bases framed from the first base. The V gene is TRBV11-2 and the J gene is TRBJ2-5, with 11 bases in between that match TRBD1. This receptor was identified in a human donor with alopecia areata. The specimen was CD8+ T cells sorted from blood, collected around week 52, from a patient treated with tofacitinib. The CDR3 reads CASSSDRGRETQYF. The nucleotide sequence is given as TGTGCCAGCAGCTCGGACAGGGGGCGCGAGACCCAGTACTTC.